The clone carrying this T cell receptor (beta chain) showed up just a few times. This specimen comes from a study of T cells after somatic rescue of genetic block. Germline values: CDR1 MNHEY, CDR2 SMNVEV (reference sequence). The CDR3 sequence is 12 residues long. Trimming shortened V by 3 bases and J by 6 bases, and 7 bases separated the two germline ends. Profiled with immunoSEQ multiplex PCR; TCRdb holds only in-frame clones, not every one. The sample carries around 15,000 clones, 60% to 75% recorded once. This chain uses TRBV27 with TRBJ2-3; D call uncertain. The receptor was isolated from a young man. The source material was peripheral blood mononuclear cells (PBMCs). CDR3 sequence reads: CASSFRRDTQYF. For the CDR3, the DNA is TGTGCCAGCAGTTTTAGGCGCGATACGCAGTATTTT.